Below, 22 T cell receptor beta chains from the same sample are listed, as sequenced in a study of T cells in Graves' hyperthyroidism and ophthalmopathy. Researchers amplified the TCR beta CDR3 regions from RNA transcripts. First-round RT-PCR targeting the TCR CDR3 was performed with the HTBI primer set. TCRdb used MiXCR to reprocess the multiplex PCR reads, holding one entry per CDR3 protein. The data contain approximately 420,000 distinct CDR3 sequences, about 13% of them singletons. The sample was blood. These receptors all stem from a young woman with Graves' hyperthyroidism.

About this clonotype itself: Without the conserved terminal phenylalanine or tryptophan, this CDR3 likely stems from a read error. The chain carries TRBV11-2 and TRBJ2-5, with unresolved D. Germline CDR1 reads SGHAT; CDR2 reads FQNNGV. V lost 5 bases to trimming and J lost 1 base, with 2 bases between them. The CDR3 is 11 amino acids. CDR3 DNA sequence: TGTGCCAGCAGCGTCCAAGAGACCCAGTACTCC. It codes for CASSVQETQYS.

This clonotype occurred a few times. The gene calls are TRBV19 and TRBJ1-5; D is unclear. CDR1 LNHDA and CDR2 SQIVND come from the germline V gene (reference sequence). V lost 4 bases and J lost 6, with 10 bases in between. This CDR3 comprises 13 residues. CDR3 nucleotides: TGTGCCAGTAGTAATAGGGTATTTCAGCCCCAGCATTTT. Translating it yields CASSNRVFQPQHF.

This clonotype was detected ten times or more. The chain employs TRBV11-3 and TRBJ2-3; the match to TRBD1 covers 7 bases. The CDR3 covers 16 residues. The germline gives CDR1 SGHNT, CDR2 YENEEA. Germline trimming cut 8 bases from V and 1 base from J; bases unmatched to any gene: 12. The CDR3 sequence is CASSLSGDSRTDTQYF. For the CDR3, the DNA is TGTGCCAGCTCTCTATCCGGGGACAGCCGCACAGATACGCAGTATTTT.

The DNA of the CDR3 is TGTGCCAGCAGTTTGGGCAGGGGTACATTTAATTCACCCCTCCACTTT. As protein: CASSLGRGTFNSPLHF. This rearrangement joins TRBV28 to TRBJ1-6, with a possible D match to TRBD1 (6 bases). Germline V CDR1 and CDR2: MDHEN, SYDVKM. The CDR3 totals 16 residues. V was cut by 3 bases and J by 6 bases, with 15 bases left in between.

This sequence joins TRBV6-1 and TRBJ1-5; no definite D call. This CDR3 is built from 12 residues. The germline CDR1 and CDR2 sequences are MNHNS and SASEGT. V lost 7 bases and J lost 7, with 11 bases in between. The CDR3 sequence is CASNIVSQPQHF. The CDR3 nucleotides are TGTGCCAGCAACATCGTCTCGCAGCCCCAGCATTTT.

This clonotype was picked up many times. The chain carries TRBV20-1 and TRBJ2-3, with 7 bases identical to TRBD1. CDR3 length: 15 amino acids. Per germline, CDR1 DFQATT and CDR2 SNEGSKA (reference sequence). Trimming at V came to 1 base and at J to 8 bases, leaving 12 bases not matched to a gene. CDR3 nucleotide sequence: TGCAGTGCTAGAGGACAAGGACAGGAGATCACTACGCAGTATTTT. Amino acid sequence: CSARGQGQEITTQYF.

V is TRBV4-2 and J is TRBJ2-4, with D uncertain. Trimming removed 0 bases at V and 3 bases at J, with 12 bases between. Germline CDR1 and CDR2: LGHNA and YNFKEQ. This CDR3 spans 16 amino acids. The CDR3 loop is CASSQESDGDKNIQYF. The DNA for the CDR3 is TGTGCCAGCAGCCAAGAGTCCGACGGAGACAAAAACATTCAGTACTTC.

This clonotype came up a few times. This chain uses TRBV7-9 with TRBJ2-7; D is possibly TRBD2 (6 bases). Trimming took off 2 bases at V and 2 bases at J, with 19 bases between the two ends. Germline V gene data show CDR1 as SEHNR and CDR2 as FQNEAQ (reference sequence). The CDR3 spans 17 residues. The CDR3, as DNA: TGTGCCAGCAGCTTAAAGGGGTCGGGGGTTTCACCCTACGAGCAGTACTTC. Its translation: CASSLKGSGVSPYEQYF.

This clonotype appeared many times. V usage is TRBV3-1 and J usage is TRBJ1-1; 8 positions agree with TRBD1. With 6 bases clipped from V and 4 bases from J, the junction kept 4 bases outside the gene matches. In germline, CDR1 is LGHDT, CDR2 YNNKEL (reference sequence). CDR3 length: 13 residues. CDR3 loop: CASRRQGSTEAFF. CDR3 nucleotide sequence: TGTGCCAGCAGACGACAGGGGTCCACTGAAGCTTTCTTT. Using reference TRBV3-1 and TRBJ1-1 for the parts outside the CDR3, the full variable domain is DTAVSQTPKYLVTQMGNDKSIKCEQNLGHDTMYWYKQDSKKFLKIMFSYNNKELIINETVPNRFSPKSPDKAHLNLHINSLELGDSAVYFCASRRQGSTEAFFGQGTRLTVV.

The J gene is TRBJ2-7, the V gene TRBV15; D gene unclear. The germline V and J ends were trimmed by 6 bases and 6 bases, with 15 bases remaining between them. The CDR3 totals 13 residues. The germline CDR1 and CDR2 sequences are LNHNV and YYDKDF (reference sequence). The CDR3 loop reads CATSPGPSGEQYF. In nucleotides, the CDR3 is TGTGCCACCAGTCCGGGCCCTTCCGGCGAGCAGTACTTC.

This clonotype turned up a few times. Relative to the germline gene, one junction end is altered; a read error may explain this. The chain links TRBV6-2 or TRBV6-3 to TRBJ1-1; D might be TRBD1 (6 bases). The CDR3 sequence is 15 residues long. The germline V gene encodes CDR1 MNHEY and CDR2 SVGEGT. CDR3 bases: TGTGCCAGCAGTTACTTAGGGGGATTGAACACTGAAGCTTCCTTT. Translating gives CASSYLGGLNTEASF.

This chain connects TRBV12-3 or TRBV12-4 to TRBJ1-2, with TRBD1 matching 10 bases. The CDR3 has 16 amino acids. The V gene end was trimmed by 5 bases and the J gene end by 2 bases; junction bases not matched to a gene: 8. CDR3 nucleotides: TGTGCCAGCAGTGCTCTCCCGGGACAGGGGAACTATGGCTACACCTTC. Protein: CASSALPGQGNYGYTF.

The rearrangement joins TRBV15 to TRBJ1-1; D remains ambiguous. V lost 1 base, J lost 5 bases, and 20 bases lay in between. This CDR3 has 17 amino acids. Germline values: CDR1 LNHNV, CDR2 YYDKDF (reference sequence). The chain's CDR3 is CATSRGGLSPRGTEAFF. The CDR3 DNA is TGTGCCACCAGCAGAGGGGGATTGTCCCCACGCGGGACTGAAGCTTTCTTT. The complete variable domain, with remaining parts taken from reference TRBV15 and TRBJ1-1, reads DAMVIQNPRYQVTQFGKPVTLSCSQTLNHNVMYWYQQKSSQAPKLLFHYYDKDFNNEADTPDNFQSRRPNTSFCFLDIRSPGLGDTAMYLCATSRGGLSPRGTEAFFGQGTRLTVV.

This clonotype has a single count. This sequence joins TRBV11-2 and TRBJ2-5; 12 bases fit TRBD2. The germline CDR1 and CDR2 sequences are SGHAT and FQNNGV. V lost 4 bases to trimming and J lost 4 bases; unmatched junction nucleotides: 10. The CDR3 sequence is 17 residues long. The CDR3 here is CASSSGASGRAGETQYF. Here the CDR3 DNA reads TGTGCCAGCAGCTCAGGGGCTAGCGGGAGGGCGGGAGAGACCCAGTACTTC. Full variable domain (rest looked up from reference TRBV11-2 and TRBJ2-5): EAGVAQSPRYKIIEKRQSVAFWCNPISGHATLYWYQQILGQGPKLLIQFQNNGVVDDSQLPKDRFSAERLKGVDSTLKIQPAKLEDSAVYLCASSSGASGRAGETQYFGPGTRLLVL.

The chain has TRBV9 and TRBJ2-5; 12 positions match TRBD1. CDR3 length equals 15 residues. Trimming took 0 bases from V and 5 from J; bases not matched to a gene: 2. Germline CDR1 is SGDLS and CDR2 is YYNGEE. CDR3 residues: CASSVGGQGAETQYF. The CDR3 DNA is TGTGCCAGCAGCGTAGGGGGACAGGGGGCCGAGACCCAGTACTTC.

The J gene is TRBJ2-7, the V gene TRBV27; D not resolved. V dropped 4 bases and J dropped 6 bases, with 13 bases sitting between them. The CDR3 has 13 amino acids. Germline V CDR1 and CDR2: MNHEY, SMNVEV (reference sequence). The chain's CDR3 is CASSSRGAFEQYF. The CDR3 coding sequence is TGTGCCAGCAGTTCCCGTGGAGCGTTCGAGCAGTACTTC.

This clonotype was counted at least ten times. The chain combines TRBV2 with TRBJ2-7, with D maybe TRBD2 (6 bases). From germline, CDR1 is SNHLY and CDR2 FYNNEI. The CDR3 is 13 residues long. The V end was cut by 3 bases, the J end by 4 bases, with 10 bases between. Here the CDR3 reads CASSETGSYEQYF. In DNA form, the CDR3 reads TGTGCCAGCAGTGAGACCGGGAGTTACGAGCAGTACTTC.

In this sample, this clonotype turned up many times. The chain has TRBV7-2 and TRBJ1-2, with a tentative D call TRBD1 (6 bases). This CDR3 is built from 15 residues. Trimming took off 1 base at V and 4 bases at J, with 13 bases between the two ends. The germline V gene encodes CDR1 SGHTA and CDR2 FQGNSA. The CDR3 loop reads CASSLVFQDSYGYTF. In DNA form, the CDR3 reads TGTGCCAGCAGCTTAGTATTCCAGGACAGCTATGGCTACACCTTC.

This chain joins TRBV28 and TRBJ2-2; TRBD1 agrees at 8 bases. Per germline, CDR1 MDHEN and CDR2 SYDVKM. Losses at the gene ends were 1 base for V and 6 bases for J; bases not matched to a gene: 13. The CDR3 is 18 amino acids. The CDR3 bases are TGTGCCAGCAGTTTATCCGGACAGGGATCCCCGGAGGCCGGGGAGCTGTTTTTT. This translates into CASSLSGQGSPEAGELFF.

The chain uses TRBV7-9 and TRBJ2-7; a possible D gene is TRBD1 (5 bases). Germline values: CDR1 SEHNR, CDR2 FQNEAQ (reference sequence). This CDR3 is 13 amino acids long. V shed 5 bases and J shed 2 bases, with 10 bases lying between them. The CDR3: CASSTDSPYEQYF. The CDR3, as DNA: TGTGCCAGCAGCACCGACAGCCCCTACGAGCAGTACTTC.

The rearrangement links TRBV3-1 to TRBJ2-5; a possible D gene is TRBD1 (6 bases). V was cut by 4 bases and J by 2 bases, with 11 bases left in between. The CDR3 contains 14 residues. CDR1 is LGHDT and CDR2 is YNNKEL in the germline V gene (reference sequence). The CDR3 sequence: CASSPLRGQETQYF. The CDR3 region has the DNA TGTGCCAGCAGCCCGTTGAGGGGGCAAGAGACCCAGTACTTC.

At least ten counts were recorded for this clonotype. V is TRBV7-2 and J is TRBJ2-7; TRBD1 matches 10 bases. CDR1 is SGHTA and CDR2 is FQGNSA in the germline V gene. The ends lost 4 bases at V and 4 bases at J; junction bases unmatched: 4. This CDR3 is built from 14 residues. Here the CDR3 reads CASSSTGGGYEQYF. In DNA, the CDR3 is TGTGCCAGCAGCTCGACAGGGGGCGGTTACGAGCAGTACTTC.